These 18 T cell receptor beta chains were sequenced from one sample in a study of T cell repertoires in cytomegalovirus infection. These receptors lack a known antigen. Each CDR3 protein gets one entry after TCRdb re-called the reads with MiXCR. The table includes 40,000 to 55,000 distinct CDR3 sequences, about a fifth detected once. The specimen was CD8+ T cells from cultured PBMCs, collected from culture after CMV antigen stimulation. The receptor set was obtained from a human donor in good health (CMV status not recorded). Some clones in this sample may be carry-over from other donors' samples.

A few counts support this clonotype. The chain couples TRBV28 to TRBJ1-5; 7 nucleotides match TRBD1. The junction had 11 bases not matched to a gene; V was cut back by 0 bases and J by 3 bases. Germline V CDR1 and CDR2: MDHEN, SYDVKM. CDR3 length equals 18 residues. CDR3 nucleotides: TGTGCCAGCAGTTTATGGACACAGGGGCCCCTCATCAATCAGCCCCAGCATTTT. Protein sequence: CASSLWTQGPLINQPQHF.

This chain connects TRBV6-2 or TRBV6-3 to TRBJ1-5, with D unclear. V lost 7 bases and J 5 bases, leaving 15 bases between the germline ends. Germline values: CDR1 MNHEY, CDR2 SVGEGT. The CDR3 totals 14 residues. CDR3 amino acids: CASTDSWVDQPQHF. The DNA of the CDR3 is TGTGCCAGCACCGACTCCTGGGTGGATCAGCCCCAGCATTTT.

The gene calls are TRBV6-1 and TRBJ1-1; D is undetermined. Germline V lookup: CDR1 MNHNS, CDR2 SASEGT. The length of the CDR3 is 13 residues. Trimming took off 0 bases at V and 1 base at J, with 3 bases between the two ends. The CDR3 here is CASSEAENTEAFF. In DNA form, the CDR3 reads TGTGCCAGCAGTGAAGCAGAGAACACTGAAGCTTTCTTT.

This clonotype was counted between two and nine times. The chain uses TRBV7-2 and TRBJ1-5; unclear D gene. The CDR3 covers 15 residues. The V end lost 5 bases, the J end lost 1 base, and 12 bases lay between the germline ends. In germline, CDR1 is SGHTA, CDR2 FQGNSA. CDR3 coding DNA: TGTGCCAGCAGCCCACTCTCCGGGAGCAATCAGCCCCAGCATTTT. Translation: CASSPLSGSNQPQHF.

This sequence joins TRBV27 and TRBJ2-7; D is tentatively TRBD1 or TRBD2 (5 bases each). The V end was cut by 7 bases, the J end by 2 bases, with 18 bases between. The CDR3 loop spans 15 amino acids. Germline V gene data show CDR1 as MNHEY and CDR2 as SMNVEV (reference sequence). CDR3 loop: CASKRGAHGTYEQYF. The CDR3 bases are TGTGCCAGCAAGAGGGGCGCTCACGGGACCTACGAGCAGTACTTC.

This clonotype appeared a few times. The rearrangement uses TRBV29-1 and TRBJ2-3; 10 bases fit TRBD2. Looked up from germline, CDR1 is SQVTM and CDR2 is ANQGSEA. Germline trimming cut 3 bases from V and 4 bases from J; bases unmatched to any gene: 7. The CDR3 loop spans 15 amino acids. Here the CDR3 reads CSVDSLAGVPDTQYF. The DNA for the CDR3 is TGCAGCGTTGATTCCCTAGCGGGGGTGCCAGATACGCAGTATTTT.

This chain uses TRBV7-2 with TRBJ2-5, with TRBD2 matching 12 bases. Germline V gene data show CDR1 as SGHTA and CDR2 as FQGNSA. This CDR3 is built from 15 residues. J was trimmed by 4 bases and V by 7 bases; bases with no gene match: 7. The CDR3 sequence: CASMILAGGGETQYF. The CDR3 region has the DNA TGTGCCAGCATGATACTAGCGGGGGGAGGAGAGACCCAGTACTTC. Using reference TRBV7-2 and TRBJ2-5 for the parts outside the CDR3, the full variable domain is GAGVSQSPSNKVTEKGKDVELRCDPISGHTALYWYRQSLGQGLEFLIYFQGNSAPDKSGLPSDRFSAERTGGSVSTLTIQRTQQEDSAVYLCASMILAGGGETQYFGPGTRLLVL.

This clonotype has a handful of counts. The V gene is TRBV15, the J gene TRBJ2-1; possibly TRBD2 for D (6 bases). Germline V lookup: CDR1 LNHNV, CDR2 YYDKDF (reference sequence). The CDR3 runs 16 residues. The V and J ends lost 0 bases and 4 bases respectively, with 13 bases between them. CDR3 in DNA: TGTGCCACCAGCAGAGATCAGGCTAGCGCTTACAATGAGCAGTTCTTC. This translates into CATSRDQASAYNEQFF.

This clonotype was recorded many times. The chain has TRBV28 and TRBJ2-1; D call uncertain. V gave up 5 bases and J gave up 5 bases, with 10 bases separating them. Germline lookup yields CDR1 MDHEN and CDR2 SYDVKM. This CDR3 region has 13 residues. In nucleotides, the CDR3 is TGTGCCAGCAGTCCTCTAGAAAACAATGAGCAGTTCTTC. The encoded protein is CASSPLENNEQFF.

This clonotype was counted only a few times. The chain couples TRBV7-8 to TRBJ1-3; no reliable D call. The CDR3 consists of 13 residues. V was clipped by 8 bases and J by 0 bases, with 8 bases between them. Germline V lookup: CDR1 SGHVS, CDR2 FQNEAQ. Here the CDR3 DNA reads TGTGCCAGCCGCGTCAGCTCTGGAAACACCATATATTTT. This encodes CASRVSSGNTIYF.

This clonotype was found a few times. The V and J genes are TRBV6-2 or TRBV6-3 and TRBJ1-5; D gene ambiguous. The CDR3 is 14 residues long. Deletions cut 4 bases from V and 5 bases from J, with 12 bases between. Germline CDR1 and CDR2: MNHEY and SVGEGT. Written as DNA, the CDR3 is TGTGCCAGCAGTTTTACAGAAAACTATCAGCCCCAGCATTTT. It codes for CASSFTENYQPQHF.

The gene calls are TRBV7-2 and TRBJ1-1; D call uncertain. Germline CDR1 is SGHTA and CDR2 is FQGNSA. CDR3 length: 14 residues. Trimming took off 5 bases at V and 4 bases at J, with 14 bases between the two ends. Written as DNA, the CDR3 is TGTGCCAGCAGCCAAAACCTCGGAGGCACTGAAGCTTTCTTT. Translation: CASSQNLGGTEAFF.

This clonotype has only a few counts. The rearrangement uses TRBV7-9 and TRBJ2-7; the D is unclear. CDR3 length: 8 amino acids. Trimming removed 6 bases at V and 7 bases at J, with 1 base between. Germline CDR1 SEHNR, CDR2 FQNEAQ (reference sequence). Written as DNA, the CDR3 is TGTGCCAGCAGGGAGCAGTACTTC. It encodes CASREQYF. Looking up the rest from reference TRBV7-9 and TRBJ2-7 gives the full variable domain: DTGVSQNPRHKITKRGQNVTFRCDPISEHNRLYWYRQTLGQGPEFLTYFQNEAQLEKSRLLSDRFSAERPKGSFSTLEIQRTEQGDSAMYLCASREQYFGPGTRLTVT.

This clonotype was seen a handful of times. The chain is built from TRBV9 and TRBJ1-1; the D is unclear. The CDR3 loop spans 15 amino acids. The ends were cut back, 5 bases at V and 1 base at J, with 15 bases in the middle. Germline CDR1 is SGDLS and CDR2 is YYNGEE. The CDR3 sequence: CASSGSRSSNTEAFF. CDR3 DNA sequence: TGTGCCAGCAGTGGAAGTCGGTCCTCGAACACTGAAGCTTTCTTT.

This clonotype was found a few times. The chain joins TRBV11-2 to TRBJ1-5; TRBD1 matches at 8 bases. The CDR3 is 18 residues long. V shed 0 bases, J shed 2 bases, and the junction held 9 bases outside the gene matches. Looked up from germline, CDR1 is SGHAT and CDR2 is FQNNGV. The CDR3 bases are TGTGCCAGCAGCTTAGATCACCCCGACAGGGGACGCAATCAGCCCCAGCATTTT. Translating it yields CASSLDHPDRGRNQPQHF.

This clonotype was recorded at least ten times. The V call is TRBV10-3, the J call TRBJ1-3; unclear D gene. The CDR3 has 15 amino acids. CDR1 is ENHRY and CDR2 is SYGVKD in the germline V gene. Trimming took 0 bases from V and 4 from J, leaving 10 bases between them. The CDR3 DNA follows: TGTGCCATCAGTGAGTCTATGCACGCGGGAAACACCATATATTTT. Protein sequence: CAISESMHAGNTIYF.

This chain joins TRBV4-2 and TRBJ2-3; TRBD2 agrees at 9 bases. V dropped 1 base and J dropped 6; count of bases not matched to a gene: 8. This CDR3 has 16 amino acids. The germline CDR1 and CDR2 sequences are LGHNA and YNFKEQ. The DNA of the CDR3 is TGTGCCAGCAGCCAAGCGGCGGGAGGGCCCACCGATACGCAGTATTTT. Its translation is CASSQAAGGPTDTQYF.

This clonotype turned up a few times. This chain uses TRBV7-9 with TRBJ1-2, with D possibly TRBD1 on 5 matching bases. CDR1 and CDR2 (germline): SEHNR, FQNEAQ (reference sequence). Trimming removed 3 bases from V and 6 bases from J, with 14 bases in between. This CDR3 is 14 amino acids long. CDR3 sequence: CASSFEGRFDGYTF. The DNA of the CDR3 is TGTGCCAGCAGCTTCGAGGGGCGCTTCGATGGCTACACCTTC.